This is a list of T cell receptor beta chains from one sample in a study of cytomegalovirus exposure and HLA in healthy donors. Profiled with immunoSEQ multiplex PCR; TCRdb holds only in-frame clones, not every one. The table lists 50,000 to 65,000 clones, roughly 87% of them singletons. The sequenced sample consisted of PBMCs. All receptors come from a woman younger than 30 in good health and CMV-seronegative. Both conserved end residues are part of each CDR3. A D gene is named only where the DNA matches it firmly. Where a row states a size, it is once, few, many or the class of an expanded clone; other rows omit it.

j_call clone_size v_call d_call cdr3_aa cdr3_nt
TRBJ2-5 - TRBV18 TRBD2 CASIGLVKETQYF TGTGCCAGCATCGGACTAGTTAAAGAGACCCAGTACTTC
TRBJ1-5 once TRBV28 - CASRSDSLHSNQPQHF TGTGCCAGCAGATCCGACAGCTTACATAGCAATCAGCCCCAGCATTTT
TRBJ2-5 - TRBV6-5 - CASTQEGSKTQYF TGTGCCAGCACCCAGGAGGGAAGTAAGACCCAGTACTTC
TRBJ2-5 once TRBV6-1 TRBD1 CASSDRRGLGETQYF TGTGCCAGCAGTGACCGCAGGGGGCTAGGGGAGACCCAGTACTTC
TRBJ1-1 once TRBV28 TRBD1 CASSLSLGTGTEAFF TGTGCCAGCAGTTTAAGTTTGGGGACAGGGACTGAAGCTTTCTTT
TRBJ2-2 - TRBV18 - CASSLRGRHTGELFF TGTGCCAGCTCGCTACGGGGTCGGCACACCGGGGAGCTGTTTTTT
TRBJ2-7 - TRBV6-6 - CASTNTGGYEQYF TGTGCCAGCACCAACACCGGGGGCTACGAGCAGTACTTC
TRBJ2-3 - TRBV2 TRBD2 CASSEGASGGLTDTQYF TGTGCCAGCAGTGAAGGTGCTAGCGGGGGACTCACAGATACGCAGTATTTT
TRBJ1-2 - TRBV5-4 TRBD1 CASSLDRGSPNYGYTF TGTGCCAGCAGCTTGGACAGGGGGAGCCCCAACTATGGCTACACCTTC
TRBJ2-5 - TRBV7-8 TRBD2 CASTVTSGIHLYGETQYF TGTGCCAGCACCGTAACTAGCGGGATACACCTTTATGGAGAGACCCAGTACTTC
TRBJ2-7 - TRBV28 TRBD2 CASSHGLATRQEQYF TGTGCCAGCAGTCACGGACTAGCGACTAGGCAGGAGCAGTACTTC
TRBJ2-5 - TRBV4-2 - CASSQDGGHQETQYF TGTGCCAGCAGCCAAGATGGCGGTCATCAAGAGACCCAGTACTTC
TRBJ2-1 - TRBV5-6 - CASSLVQGGRNEQFF TGTGCCAGCAGCTTGGTACAGGGTGGTAGAAATGAGCAGTTCTTC
TRBJ2-4 - TRBV2 TRBD2 CASSPRLAGGPGVAKNIQYF TGTGCCAGCAGCCCCCGACTAGCGGGAGGGCCGGGGGTAGCCAAAAACATTCAGTACTTC
TRBJ1-6 - TRBV5-6 - CASRSFSLKQGGNNSPLHF TGTGCCAGCAGGAGCTTTAGCCTAAAACAGGGTGGTAATAATTCACCCCTCCACTTT
TRBJ2-1 - TRBV6-5 TRBD2 CASRGLAGGANEQFF TGTGCCAGCAGAGGACTAGCGGGAGGTGCCAATGAGCAGTTCTTC
TRBJ1-4 - TRBV4-1 - CASSQFLPTNEKLFF TGCGCCAGCAGCCAATTTCTCCCAACTAATGAAAAACTGTTTTTT
TRBJ2-1 - TRBV19 - CASRPRERLNNEQFF TGTGCCAGTAGACCCCGGGAGAGGCTGAACAATGAGCAGTTCTTC
TRBJ2-7 many TRBV13 - CASSLGGAREQYF TGTGCCAGCAGCTTAGGAGGGGCGAGGGAGCAGTACTTC
TRBJ1-6 - TRBV18 TRBD1 CASSQFGTEKAPLHF TGTGCCAGCTCACAGTTCGGGACAGAAAAGGCACCCCTCCACTTT
TRBJ2-6 - TRBV7-9 - CASSLPTGSGANVLTF TGTGCCAGCAGCTTACCGACAGGCTCTGGGGCCAACGTCCTGACTTTC
TRBJ2-2 - TRBV19 TRBD2 CASSTGLAGTEQNTGELFF TGTGCCAGTAGTACCGGACTAGCGGGGACCGAACAAAACACCGGGGAGCTGTTTTTT
TRBJ1-1 - TRBV9 - CASSGFQGMGTEAFF TGTGCCAGCAGCGGATTTCAGGGGATGGGCACTGAAGCTTTCTTT
TRBJ2-1 medium-sized TRBV5-1 - CASSLGALDSGEQFF TGCGCCAGCAGCTTGGGGGCACTAGATTCCGGTGAGCAGTTCTTC
TRBJ2-3 - TRBV9 TRBD2 CASSAGVAGGGTQYF TGTGCCAGCAGCGCCGGGGTAGCGGGAGGAGGTACGCAGTATTTT
TRBJ2-1 few TRBV30 TRBD1 CAWSGTGDGEQFF TGTGCCTGGAGCGGGACAGGGGATGGCGAGCAGTTCTTC
TRBJ2-5 - TRBV5-1 TRBD2 CASSSGGGETQYF TGCGCCAGCAGCTCTGGCGGGGGAGAGACCCAGTACTTC
TRBJ2-3 - TRBV19 - CASRKSSATDTQYF TGTGCCAGTAGAAAATCGAGCGCGACAGATACGCAGTATTTT
TRBJ1-3 once TRBV28 - CASRGNSDTIYF TGTGCCAGCCGAGGTAACTCGGACACCATATATTTT
TRBJ2-7 - TRBV6-5 TRBD1 CASSYSSTGGFYEQYF TGTGCCAGCAGTTACTCCTCGACAGGGGGCTTCTACGAGCAGTACTTC
TRBJ1-4 - TRBV7-2 - CASSLGGAGRANEKLFF TGTGCCAGCAGCTTAGGGGGCGCGGGAAGAGCTAATGAAAAACTGTTTTTT
TRBJ1-1 - TRBV19 - CASSIGIMNTEAFF TGTGCCAGTAGTATCGGGATTATGAACACTGAAGCTTTCTTT
TRBJ1-2 once TRBV6-6 TRBD1 CASSLRQGPTNYGYTF TGTGCCAGCAGTCTAAGACAGGGCCCTACGAACTATGGCTACACCTTC
TRBJ2-3 once TRBV9 TRBD2 CASSVESSGGSNTQYF TGTGCCAGCAGCGTAGAGTCTAGCGGGGGGTCAAATACGCAGTATTTT
TRBJ2-3 - TRBV4-1 TRBD1 CASSQEGTGTPITDTQYF TGCGCCAGCAGCCAAGAGGGGACAGGAACGCCGATCACAGATACGCAGTATTTT
TRBJ2-7 - TRBV7-8 - CASSFRGGRYEQYF TGTGCCAGCAGCTTCCGCGGCGGGCGCTACGAGCAGTACTTC
TRBJ2-2 - TRBV11-1 - CASSLQMTGELFF TGTGCCAGCAGCTTACAGATGACCGGGGAGCTGTTTTTT
TRBJ2-1 - TRBV27 TRBD2 CASGSGLTYNEQFF TGTGCCAGCGGTAGCGGGCTTACCTACAATGAGCAGTTCTTC
TRBJ1-1 once TRBV2 - CASKSGGSAFF TGTGCCAGCAAGTCGGGGGGGTCAGCTTTCTTT
TRBJ2-4 - TRBV6-1 - CASSEQGNIQYF TGTGCCAGCAGTGAACAGGGTAACATTCAGTACTTC
TRBJ1-4 - TRBV19 - CASSIEARSRGKLFF TGTGCCAGTAGTATAGAGGCACGATCCCGAGGAAAACTGTTTTTT
TRBJ2-3 once TRBV6-5 TRBD1 CASSIQGISTDTQYF TGTGCCAGCAGCATACAGGGGATTAGCACAGATACGCAGTATTTT
TRBJ1-1 once TRBV7-8 - CASTPGHSNTEAFF TGTGCCAGCACCCCGGGACACTCGAACACTGAAGCTTTCTTT
TRBJ1-5 - TRBV5-1 TRBD1 CASSLTGTGVQPQHF TGCGCCAGCAGCTTAACCGGGACAGGGGTTCAGCCCCAGCATTTT
TRBJ1-1 - TRBV5-1 - CASSSNQNTEAFF TGCGCCAGCAGCTCCAATCAGAACACTGAAGCTTTCTTT
TRBJ2-1 - TRBV19 TRBD2 CASGLAGRNEQFF TGTGCCAGTGGACTAGCGGGGCGTAATGAGCAGTTCTTC
TRBJ2-3 - TRBV29-1 TRBD1 CSVGGQGIDTQYF TGCAGCGTTGGTGGACAGGGCATAGATACGCAGTATTTT
TRBJ2-7 - TRBV10-3 - CAIREGEGLSYEQYF TGTGCCATCAGGGAGGGGGAGGGCCTATCCTACGAGCAGTACTTC
TRBJ1-4 - TRBV4-3 TRBD1 CASSLEGDRSVEKLFF TGCGCCAGCAGCCTGGAGGGGGACAGGAGTGTTGAAAAACTGTTTTTT
TRBJ1-5 - TRBV6-6 - CASSYTLSNQPQHF TGTGCCAGCAGTTATACTCTAAGCAATCAGCCCCAGCATTTT
TRBJ2-3 few TRBV27 TRBD2 CASSFTGGIAGGLTDTQYF TGTGCCAGCAGTTTCACAGGGGGAATAGCGGGAGGACTCACAGATACGCAGTATTTT
TRBJ2-3 - TRBV7-2 TRBD2 CASSSPSGSRDTQYF TGTGCCAGCAGCTCTCCAAGCGGGAGCAGAGATACGCAGTATTTT
TRBJ1-1 few TRBV6-5 TRBD1 CASTLTTGTEAFF TGTGCCAGCACCCTCACGACAGGGACTGAAGCTTTCTTT
TRBJ2-7 - TRBV19 - CASSISGQDSYEQYF TGTGCCAGTAGTATATCCGGACAAGACTCCTACGAGCAGTACTTC